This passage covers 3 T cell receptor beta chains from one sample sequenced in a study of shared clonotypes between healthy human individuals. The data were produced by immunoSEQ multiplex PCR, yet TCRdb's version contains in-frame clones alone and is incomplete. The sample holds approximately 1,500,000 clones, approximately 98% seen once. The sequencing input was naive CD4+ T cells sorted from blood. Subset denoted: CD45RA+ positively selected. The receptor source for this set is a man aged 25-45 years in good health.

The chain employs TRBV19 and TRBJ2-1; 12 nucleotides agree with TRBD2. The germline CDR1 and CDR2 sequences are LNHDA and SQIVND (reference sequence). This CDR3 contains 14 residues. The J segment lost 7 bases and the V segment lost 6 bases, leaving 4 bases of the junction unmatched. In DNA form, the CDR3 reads TGTGCCAGTAGCGGACTAGCGGGATCTAATGAGCAGTTCTTC. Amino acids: CASSGLAGSNEQFF.

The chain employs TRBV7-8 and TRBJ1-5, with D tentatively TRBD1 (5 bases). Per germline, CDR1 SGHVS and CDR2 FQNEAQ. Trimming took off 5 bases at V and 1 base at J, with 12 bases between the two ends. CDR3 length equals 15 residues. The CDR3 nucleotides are TGTGCCAGCAGCCCCGGGGCCGCCAGCAATCAGCCCCAGCATTTT. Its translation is CASSPGAASNQPQHF.

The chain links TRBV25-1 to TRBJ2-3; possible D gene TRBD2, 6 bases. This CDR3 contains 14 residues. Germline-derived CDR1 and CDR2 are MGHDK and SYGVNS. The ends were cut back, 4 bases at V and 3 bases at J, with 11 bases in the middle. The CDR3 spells CASSARLVTDTQYF. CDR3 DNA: TGTGCCAGCAGTGCTAGACTAGTTACAGATACGCAGTATTTT. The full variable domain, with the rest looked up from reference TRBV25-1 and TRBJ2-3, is EADIYQTPRYLVIGTGKKITLECSQTMGHDKMYWYQQDPGMELHLIHYSYGVNSTEKGDLSSESTVSRIRTEHFPLTLESARPSHTSQYLCASSARLVTDTQYFGPGTRLTVL.